The 3 T cell receptor beta chains reported below all come from one sample, sequenced in a study of blood T cell repertoires in COVID-19 (dated by TCRdb to the early 2020s). The library was generated by the immunoSEQ multiplex PCR assay. TCRdb took over this immuneACCESS table, retaining in-frame rearrangements with V and J assigned. Such tables are incomplete; in checked studies, under half of the missing clones stem from an unresolved V gene, and the remainder is unexplained. Present in this sample are some 290,000 clones, around 92% of which were seen just once. The ten largest clonotypes hold just under 9.5% of the sample. The material sequenced was PBMCs or T cells enriched from blood (not recorded which). The receptor set was obtained from a woman aged 25 to 45 who had recovered from COVID-19.

This clone was seen a single time. The CDR3 bases are TGTGCCAGTAGTATAGGGGGAGCTAGTGGGTCGGAGACCCAGTACTTC. This gives the protein CASSIGGASGSETQYF. The chain has TRBV19 and TRBJ2-5; tentative D call: TRBD2 (5 bases). Germline-derived CDR1 and CDR2 are LNHDA and SQIVND (reference sequence). Deletions cut 1 base from V and 5 bases from J, with 17 bases between. CDR3 length: 16 residues.

The J gene is TRBJ1-1, the V gene TRBV5-1; TRBD1 matches 8 bases. The CDR3 loop spans 14 amino acids. From germline, CDR1 is SGHRS and CDR2 YFSETQ. The CDR3 bases are TGCGAGATTTCCGGGACAGGACCGAACACTGAAGCTTTCTTT. Amino acid sequence: CEISGTGPNTEAFF.

V gene TRBV20-1 combines with J gene TRBJ2-2; 8 positions agree with TRBD1. CDR1 is DFQATT and CDR2 is SNEGSKA in the germline V gene (reference sequence). The CDR3 is 16 residues long. The junction had 11 bases not matched to a gene; V was cut back by 3 bases and J by 5 bases. CDR3 loop: CSASNPAGGITGELFF. Here the CDR3 DNA reads TGCAGTGCTAGTAATCCGGCAGGGGGCATAACCGGGGAGCTGTTTTTT.